This TCR beta chain was retrieved from a study of regulatory T cells in long-lasting Graves disease. Germline CDR1 SNHLY, CDR2 FYNNEI. J gave up 5 bases and V 3 bases, and 14 bases lay outside the gene matches. The CDR3 length is 17 residues. In this sample, this clonotype turned up a few times. The antigen is not known. This could be a read error, since a much larger clone is one nucleotide away. Relying on iRepertoire HTBI primers and Arm-PCR of CDR3 regions, the team built TCR beta libraries. One entry per CDR3 protein, called by TCRdb with MiXCR from the multiplex PCR reads. The profile shows 700,000 or so distinct CDR3 sequences, 25% to 30% of them singletons. Study-level points and caveats: TRBV28 was favored in persistent disease, as were TRBJ1-2 and TRBJ2-5.

This sample's time point: persistent/refractory GD, antithyroid drugs over 5 years with positive TRAb. After RNA was extracted from PBMCs, the TCR library was made from it. All patients originated from an endocrinology department located in Xi'an, China. Sequenced material: peripheral blood mononuclear cells (PBMCs), taken when the disease was refractory, from a patient treated with antithyroid drugs. This chain connects TRBV2 to TRBJ2-5, with 8 bases aligning to TRBD1. The sequence came from a female donor with Graves disease. CDR3 amino acids: CASSERWGQEASETQYF. As DNA, the CDR3 is TGTGCCAGCAGTGAGCGGTGGGGACAGGAGGCATCGGAGACCCAGTACTTC. The whole variable domain, remainder taken from reference TRBV2 and TRBJ2-5, is EPEVTQTPSHQVTQMGQEVILRCVPISNHLYFYWYRQILGQKVEFLVSFYNNEISEKSEIFDDQFSVERPDGSNFTLKIRSTKLEDSAMYFCASSERWGQEASETQYFGPGTRLLVL.